This T cell receptor beta chain was recorded in a study of CXCR3-negative and CXCR3-positive naive CD8 T cells. Points from the study as a whole: Most assays were run on fresh PBMCs (CXCR3 expression partially decreased after cryopreservation). Relative to CXCR3-negative naive cells, CXCR3-positive naive cells had more hydrophobic TRB CDR3s.

Germline CDR1 and CDR2: SGHDN and FVKESK. The CDR3 covers 17 residues. Comments on this clonotype: Its antigen is still unknown.

The authors prepared UMI-labeled TRB cDNA libraries by 5' RACE. One entry per CDR3 protein, without DNA, is what TCRdb gives after re-calling the 5' RACE reads. The repertoire shows over 40,000 distinct CDR3 sequences; the top ten hold around 1.9%. V usage is TRBV14 and J usage is TRBJ1-2; the D gene TCRdb calls, TRBD1, cannot be checked with no DNA. Sequenced: naive CXCR3- CD8+ T cells from blood. Indicated subset: CD45RO-CCR7+CD27+CD95- naive CD8+ T cells lacking CXCR3 (TNR3-). This TCR came from a human donor in good health. Some clones in this sample may be carry-over from other donors' samples. This CDR3 is CASSNFPGQSTNYSYTF.